Below are 2 T cell receptor beta chains sequenced from a single sample in a study of T cells in Graves' hyperthyroidism and ophthalmopathy. It was RNA transcripts that yielded the amplified TCR beta CDR3 regions. With the HTBI primer set, the TCR CDR3 went through a first round of RT-PCR. One entry per CDR3 protein results from TCRdb running MiXCR on the multiplex PCR reads. Of 500,000 to 800,000 distinct CDR3 sequences in the sample, 13% to 15% were seen once. The sequenced material came from blood. These TCRs come from a woman in her forties or fifties with Graves' ophthalmopathy.

Many counts were recorded for this clonotype. DNA of the CDR3: TGTGCCAGCACCGGGGACAGGGCCAATCAGCCCCAGCATTTT. It encodes CASTGDRANQPQHF. The V and J genes are TRBV28 and TRBJ1-5; 9 nucleotides line up with TRBD1. The CDR3 contains 14 residues. Germline CDR1 and CDR2: MDHEN and SYDVKM. Trimming took 7 bases from V and 3 from J; bases not matched to a gene: 4.

This clonotype has just a few counts. This sequence joins TRBV4-2 and TRBJ2-1; D uncertain. CDR3 length: 13 amino acids. Deletions cut 7 bases from V and 9 bases from J, with 16 bases between. Germline CDR1 is LGHNA and CDR2 is YNFKEQ. DNA of the CDR3: TGTGCCAGCACCCCGGTCGGTTCAACTGAGCAGTTCTTC. It yields the protein CASTPVGSTEQFF.